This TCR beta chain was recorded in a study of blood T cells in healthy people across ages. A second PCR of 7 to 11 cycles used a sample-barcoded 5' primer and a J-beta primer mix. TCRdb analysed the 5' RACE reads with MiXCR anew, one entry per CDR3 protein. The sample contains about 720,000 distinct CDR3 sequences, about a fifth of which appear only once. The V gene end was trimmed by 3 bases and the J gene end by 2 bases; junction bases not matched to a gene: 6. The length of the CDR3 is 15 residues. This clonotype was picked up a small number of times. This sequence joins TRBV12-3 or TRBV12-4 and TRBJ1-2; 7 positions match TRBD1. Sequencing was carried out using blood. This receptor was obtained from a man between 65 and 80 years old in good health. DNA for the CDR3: TGTGCCAGCAGTTTGGGGGTAGGGGGCAACTATGGCTACACCTTC. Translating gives CASSLGVGGNYGYTF.